This entry features one T cell receptor beta chain sequence. The antigen remains unidentified. This record comes from a study of CD8+ T cells in alopecia areata. In the study overall: Each of the treated patients was given oral tofacitinib, 5 to 10 mg twice daily, for moderate-to-severe alopecia areata. Study conclusions and caveats: TCR sharing was clearer in mice than between patients, perhaps partly owing to patient HLA diversity. Lesional scalp exceeded normal scalp in clonality, especially in alopecia totalis/universalis.

RNA was isolated and reverse transcribed to cDNA, the sequencing template. The repertoire was sequenced with immunoSEQ multiplex PCR; TCRdb's copy has only in-frame clones and lacks some. The data contain roughly 200,000 clones, 63% of them singletons. There are 12 residues in the CDR3. Trimming cost V 4 bases and J 6 bases, with 10 bases left between them. CDR1 is MNHEY, CDR2 SVGAGI, per germline. The chain employs TRBV6-5 and TRBJ2-7; D unresolved. The sequences come from CD4+ T cells sorted from blood, collected at week 0. The receptor's source is a human donor with alopecia areata. CDR3 sequence (DNA): TGTGCCAGCAGTTCCCATAGAGCCGAGCAGTACTTC. Its translation: CASSSHRAEQYF.